This TCR beta chain was observed in a study of cytomegalovirus exposure and HLA in healthy donors. This CDR3 has 13 amino acids. V lost 4 bases, J lost 6 bases, and 6 bases stayed unmatched. Germline loops: CDR1 SGHDN, CDR2 FVKESK. The PCR used 60 Vbeta and 13 Jbeta primers. Clones were read by immunoSEQ multiplex PCR, and TCRdb kept only the in-frame ones, dropping some. Of some 150,000 clones listed, roughly 68% were seen once; the top ten hold more than 4%. The sample was PBMCs. The chain has TRBV14 and TRBJ2-7; 7 bases are a match to TRBD2. This TCR was recovered from a man in his 60s in good health and CMV-seronegative. The CDR3 region has the DNA TGTGCCAGCAGCCTCCGACTAGCTTCCGAGCAGTACTTC. Protein: CASSLRLASEQYF.